This T cell receptor (beta chain) was captured in a study of blood T cell repertoires in COVID-19. For the study at large: There were acute and convalescent COVID-19 samples, and they came from the United States, Italy and Spain. PBMCs, B-cell-depleted T cells, or T cells provided the cDNA or gDNA that made up the material.

Methods used by the authors: Cell counts per sample came from amplifying reference gene primers. Clones were sequenced by immunoSEQ multiplex PCR, and TCRdb holds only the in-frame ones, with some missing. For V, J and clone size, that table is used; D and trimming come from the DNA. This sample has about 62,000 clones, with around 80% found just once. Germline assignment: CDR1 MNHEY and CDR2 SVGAGI. Between the trimmed V and J ends, which lost 7 bases and 8 bases, there was a span of 14 bases. The CDR3 totals 12 residues. The TCR comes from a man aged 60-69 years with acute or convalescent COVID-19. Sequencing used peripheral blood. The chain carries TRBV6-5 and TRBJ1-2; D remains ambiguous. CDR3 protein: CASTQGGIGYTF. The CDR3 DNA reads TGTGCCAGCACCCAAGGAGGGATAGGCTACACCTTC.